The next 20 T cell receptor beta chains were all read from a single sample in a study of T cell changes during pregnancy in multiple sclerosis. The data were produced by immunoSEQ multiplex PCR, yet TCRdb's version contains in-frame clones alone and is incomplete. The table has roughly 63,000 clones, about nine tenths seen once. The input for sequencing was peripheral blood, taken in the second trimester of pregnancy. These receptors originate from a female donor in good health, enrolled as a control in a pregnancy study.

The V gene is TRBV4-1, the J gene TRBJ2-1; 10 bases fit TRBD2. The CDR3 sequence is 19 residues long. Germline V CDR1 and CDR2: MGHRA, YSYEKL. Germline trimming cut 0 bases from V and 9 bases from J; bases unmatched to any gene: 17. CDR3: CASSQDPDSGRLRRVEQFF. The CDR3 DNA is TGCGCCAGCAGCCAAGATCCTGATAGCGGGAGGCTTAGAAGGGTTGAGCAGTTCTTC.

This clone was seen only once. The rearrangement links TRBV5-1 to TRBJ2-6, with 7 positions matching TRBD2. CDR1 SGHRS and CDR2 YFSETQ come from the germline V gene. The CDR3 loop spans 15 amino acids. The junction had 0 bases not matched to a gene; V was cut back by 3 bases and J by 0 bases. CDR3 region: CASSWGGSGANVLTF. The CDR3 DNA follows: TGCGCCAGCAGCTGGGGGGGCTCTGGGGCCAACGTCCTGACTTTC.

The chain employs TRBV7-9 and TRBJ2-5; 7 nucleotides align to TRBD1. Germline V gives CDR1 SEHNR, CDR2 FQNEAQ (reference sequence). The junction had 4 bases not matched to a gene; V was cut back by 5 bases and J by 7 bases. The CDR3 sequence is 12 residues long. The CDR3 nucleotides are TGTGCCAGCAGCCCAGGGGGTGGGACCCAGTACTTC. Translated: CASSPGGGTQYF.

This clone was detected only a few times. The CDR3 nucleotides are TGCGCCAGCAGCCAAGATAATCAGGGCCGGGAGCTGTTTTTT. Protein: CASSQDNQGRELFF. V is TRBV4-1 and J is TRBJ2-2, with D possibly matching TRBD1 (5 bases). Trimming shortened V by 0 bases and J by 9 bases, and 11 bases separated the two germline ends. This CDR3 region has 14 residues. Germline V CDR1 and CDR2: MGHRA, YSYEKL.

The V gene is TRBV2, the J gene TRBJ2-6; D might be TRBD1 (6 bases). This CDR3 has 18 amino acids. V was trimmed by 6 bases and J by 0 bases, leaving 18 bases between them. The germline V gene has CDR1 SNHLY and CDR2 FYNNEI. The CDR3 DNA sequence: TGTGCCAGCAGGGGATATTCACAGGGAGACTCTGGGGCCAACGTCCTGACTTTC. Translating it yields CASRGYSQGDSGANVLTF.

This rearrangement joins TRBV25-1 to TRBJ2-2; D is ambiguous. This CDR3 region has 15 residues. V gave up 2 bases and J gave up 2 bases, with 9 bases separating them. Germline CDR1 is MGHDK and CDR2 is SYGVNS. This CDR3 reads CASSESPTNTGELFF. In DNA, the CDR3 is TGTGCCAGCAGTGAAAGTCCCACTAACACCGGGGAGCTGTTTTTT.

The gene calls are TRBV4-1 and TRBJ2-7; possible D gene TRBD2, 5 bases. V gave up 0 bases and J gave up 3 bases, with 12 bases separating them. CDR3 length equals 15 residues. CDR1 is MGHRA, CDR2 YSYEKL, per germline. The CDR3 spells CASSQERYGNYEQYF. CDR3 DNA sequence: TGCGCCAGCAGCCAAGAAAGGTACGGGAACTACGAGCAGTACTTC.

The chain joins TRBV2 to TRBJ2-1, with TRBD1 matching over 11 bases. Germline-derived CDR1 and CDR2 are SNHLY and FYNNEI. The junction had 8 bases not matched to a gene; V was cut back by 6 bases and J by 7 bases. The CDR3 is made up of 15 amino acids. The CDR3 reads CASRWRGQGGNEQFF. As DNA, the CDR3 is TGTGCCAGCAGATGGAGGGGACAGGGGGGGAATGAGCAGTTCTTC. Full variable domain (remainder filled in from reference TRBV2 and TRBJ2-1): EPEVTQTPSHQVTQMGQEVILRCVPISNHLYFYWYRQILGQKVEFLVSFYNNEISEKSEIFDDQFSVERPDGSNFTLKIRSTKLEDSAMYFCASRWRGQGGNEQFFGPGTRLTVL.

This chain links TRBV5-6 with TRBJ2-2; perhaps TRBD1 as D (6 bases). The germline V gene has CDR1 SGHDT and CDR2 YYEEEE. V was shortened by 4 bases and J by 3 bases, with 10 bases between the two germline ends. The CDR3 length is 14 residues. The DNA of the CDR3 is TGTGCCAGCAGCCCGGACAGTTACACCGGGGAGCTGTTTTTT. It encodes CASSPDSYTGELFF.

The gene calls are TRBV11-2 and TRBJ2-2; perhaps TRBD2 as D (5 bases). Germline V gene data show CDR1 as SGHAT and CDR2 as FQNNGV. The CDR3 loop spans 15 amino acids. Trimming took 2 bases from V and 2 from J, leaving 9 bases between them. The CDR3 protein is CASSLRGSNTGELFF. CDR3 nucleotides: TGTGCCAGCAGCTTAAGAGGGAGTAACACCGGGGAGCTGTTTTTT.

The chain links TRBV7-9 to TRBJ2-5, with a tentative D call TRBD1 (5 bases). The CDR3 runs to 13 residues. Trimming shortened V by 1 base and J by 13 bases, and 16 bases separated the two germline ends. Looked up from germline, CDR1 is SEHNR and CDR2 is FQNEAQ (reference sequence). The CDR3 bases are TGTGCCAGCAGCTTAGAGGGCGGACACTTCCCGTACTTC. Protein sequence: CASSLEGGHFPYF.

The rearrangement joins TRBV7-9 to TRBJ2-3; 9 bases are shared with TRBD1. The CDR3 is 14 amino acids. Germline V gene data show CDR1 as SEHNR and CDR2 as FQNEAQ (reference sequence). J gave up 6 bases and V 6 bases, and 7 bases lay outside the gene matches. The CDR3 sequence is CASSSGTGYDTQYF. In nucleotides, the CDR3 is TGTGCCAGCAGTTCGGGGACAGGGTACGATACGCAGTATTTT.

The gene calls are TRBV27 and TRBJ2-5; no definite D call. With 1 base removed from V and 5 bases from J, the gap between germline ends came to 11 bases. This CDR3 comprises 14 residues. Germline V gene sequence: CDR1 MNHEY, CDR2 SMNVEV (reference sequence). DNA of the CDR3: TGTGCCAGCAGTTTATACCGGAGCACGGAGACCCAGTACTTC. Protein sequence: CASSLYRSTETQYF.

The chain employs TRBV7-9 and TRBJ2-1; D is possibly TRBD1 (7 bases). V lost 5 bases to trimming and J lost 4 bases, with 9 bases between them. The CDR3 consists of 13 residues. CDR1 is SEHNR, CDR2 FQNEAQ, per germline (reference sequence). The CDR3 protein is CASSAGQYNEQFF. CDR3 nucleotides: TGTGCCAGCAGCGCGGGACAGTACAATGAGCAGTTCTTC.

This chain uses TRBV9 with TRBJ1-2, with a tentative D call TRBD1 (6 bases). CDR3 length equals 16 residues. Germline V gene data show CDR1 as SGDLS and CDR2 as YYNGEE. Between the trimmed V and J ends, which lost 5 bases and 2 bases, there was a span of 19 bases. The CDR3 bases are TGTGCCAGCAGAGGGGGGGAGACGGCCAAGAACTATGGCTACACCTTC. Residues: CASRGGETAKNYGYTF.

This chain joins TRBV5-4 and TRBJ2-1, with 13 nucleotides matching TRBD2. With V trimmed by 4 bases and J by 12 bases, 16 bases remained unmatched. Germline-derived CDR1 and CDR2 are SGHNT and YYREEE (reference sequence). The CDR3 has 17 residues. The CDR3: CASSPLGTSGRAGVQFF. Written as DNA, the CDR3 is TGTGCCAGCAGCCCACTTGGAACTAGCGGGAGGGCCGGGGTGCAGTTCTTC.

The CDR3 sequence is CASSWSGGGNEKLFF. Here the CDR3 DNA reads TGTGCCAGCAGCTGGTCGGGGGGGGGTAATGAAAAACTGTTTTTT. The V and J genes are TRBV5-5 and TRBJ1-4; maybe TRBD1 (5 bases). The germline gives CDR1 SGHKS, CDR2 YYEKEE (reference sequence). Between the trimmed V and J ends, which lost 3 bases and 4 bases, there was a span of 13 bases. The CDR3 runs 15 residues.

The chain uses TRBV10-3 and TRBJ1-1; the D gene is possibly TRBD1 (5 bases). The CDR3 runs to 16 residues. The V end was cut by 0 bases, the J end by 0 bases, with 11 bases between. CDR1 ENHRY and CDR2 SYGVKD come from the germline V gene. The CDR3 DNA follows: TGTGCCATCAGTGAGTCTCTCGACAGACTGAACACTGAAGCTTTCTTT. Translated, it gives CAISESLDRLNTEAFF.

The chain employs TRBV10-1 and TRBJ2-3; D might be TRBD2 (6 bases). The CDR3 sequence is 16 residues long. V dropped 5 bases and J dropped 0 bases, with 15 bases sitting between them. From germline, CDR1 is WNHNN and CDR2 SYGVQD (reference sequence). The CDR3 DNA reads TGCGCCAGCAGTAAGAGCGCGGGGCCTAGCACAGATACGCAGTATTTT. This encodes CASSKSAGPSTDTQYF.

As concerns this clone: Its ends do not fully match the called genes, so a read error is possible. The chain is built from TRBV7-9 and TRBJ1-2, with D unclear. This CDR3 region has 12 residues. The V gene's germline CDR1 is SEHNR and CDR2 FQNEAQ (reference sequence). The CDR3 DNA follows: TGTGCCAGCAGCTTAGACCCACCGGACGGCGGGTTC. It codes for CASSLDPPDGGF.